Included here is one TCR beta chain sequence, with context. The data originate from a study of blood T cell repertoires in COVID-19. With V trimmed by 8 bases and J by 4 bases, 9 bases remained unmatched. The germline gives CDR1 MNHEY, CDR2 SVGAGI. The CDR3 loop spans 14 amino acids. Under the authors' procedure: Reference gene primer amplification yielded estimated nucleated cell counts. The protocol was immunoSEQ multiplex PCR, while the TCRdb copy is restricted to in-frame clones and leaves out a portion. From that table come the V and J calls and clone size; the DNA was used to work out D and trimming. In the table there are roughly 160,000 clones, roughly 85% of which are singletons.

The rearrangement joins TRBV6-5 to TRBJ1-2; TRBD1 aligns across 8 bases. The receptor's source is a woman aged 45-65 years with COVID-19, enrolled during active disease. Sequencing used peripheral blood. The CDR3 region has the DNA TGTGCCAGCTCCGACGCAGGGGGCGCCTATGGCTACACCTTC. Translation: CASSDAGGAYGYTF.